Following are 20 T cell receptor beta chains from one sample sequenced in a study of T cell changes during pregnancy in multiple sclerosis. Data came from immunoSEQ multiplex PCR; TCRdb stores just in-frame clones and leaves some out. The table shows roughly 70,000 clones, with over 80% occurring only once. The specimen comprised peripheral blood, sampled in the third trimester of pregnancy. These receptor sequences come from a female donor in good health, enrolled as a control in a pregnancy study.

This chain uses TRBV21-1 with TRBJ1-4. TRBV21-1 is annotated as a pseudogene. The CDR3 is 17 residues long. As DNA, the CDR3 is TGTGCCAGCAGCAAATCTGACGGTTGGAATCGGGGTGAAAAACTGTTTTTT. Translation: CASSKSDGWNRGEKLFF.

The CDR3 DNA reads TGTGCCAGCAGAACATTGGGGACTAGCGGGAGGGCCGGGTCCTACGAGCAGTACTTC. This encodes CASRTLGTSGRAGSYEQYF. The chain combines TRBV2 with TRBJ2-7; 16 nucleotides align to TRBD2. Losses at the gene ends were 6 bases for V and 1 base for J; bases not matched to a gene: 12. Germline loops: CDR1 SNHLY, CDR2 FYNNEI. The CDR3 contains 19 residues. Supplemented by reference TRBV2 and TRBJ2-7, the full variable domain reads EPEVTQTPSHQVTQMGQEVILRCVPISNHLYFYWYRQILGQKVEFLVSFYNNEISEKSEIFDDQFSVERPDGSNFTLKIRSTKLEDSAMYFCASRTLGTSGRAGSYEQYFGPGTRLTVT.

The chain combines TRBV6-1 with TRBJ2-3, with D tentatively TRBD1 (5 bases). Germline V gene sequence: CDR1 MNHNS, CDR2 SASEGT. V shed 1 base and J shed 2 bases, with 13 bases lying between them. This CDR3 is built from 16 residues. CDR3 coding DNA: TGTGCCAGCAGTGAAGTAATGGCAGGGAACACAGATACGCAGTATTTT. Translating it yields CASSEVMAGNTDTQYF.

This chain joins TRBV5-4 and TRBJ2-1, with TRBD2 matching over 10 bases. The trim removed 5 bases at V and 2 bases at J, leaving 7 bases unmatched. CDR1 and CDR2 (germline): SGHNT, YYREEE (reference sequence). CDR3 length: 16 residues. CDR3 in amino acids: CASSSGTSVPYNEQFF. CDR3 DNA: TGTGCCAGCAGTTCCGGGACTAGCGTTCCCTACAATGAGCAGTTCTTC.

The V and J genes are TRBV4-1 and TRBJ2-7; TRBD2 is a possible D gene (5 bases). From germline, CDR1 is MGHRA and CDR2 YSYEKL. V gave up 5 bases and J gave up 4 bases, with 15 bases separating them. CDR3 length equals 14 residues. The CDR3 protein is CASSLRADAYEQYF. In DNA, the CDR3 is TGCGCCAGCAGCTTGCGGGCGGACGCTTACGAGCAGTACTTC.

This clone was recorded once. The chain carries TRBV7-2 and TRBJ2-3, with 14 nucleotides matching TRBD2. The CDR3 is made up of 19 amino acids. V shed 1 base, J shed 2 bases, and the junction held 8 bases outside the gene matches. CDR1 is SGHTA and CDR2 is FQGNSA in the germline V gene. CDR3 amino acids: CASSLGWTSGGSATDTQYF. CDR3 bases: TGTGCCAGCAGCTTAGGGTGGACTAGCGGGGGGTCTGCCACAGATACGCAGTATTTT.

The chain's CDR3 is CASSQDPGQGRNEQFF. CDR3 in DNA: TGCGCCAGCAGCCAAGATCCGGGACAGGGGCGCAATGAGCAGTTCTTC. The chain has TRBV4-1 and TRBJ2-1, with 10 bases aligning to TRBD1. The CDR3 extends over 16 amino acids. J lost 6 bases, V lost 0 bases, and 5 bases had no gene match. Germline V lookup: CDR1 MGHRA, CDR2 YSYEKL.

The chain has TRBV13 and TRBJ2-1; 9 nucleotides match TRBD2. This CDR3 region has 16 residues. J lost 7 bases, V lost 5 bases, and 12 bases had no gene match. Looked up from germline, CDR1 is PRHDT and CDR2 is FYEKMQ (reference sequence). The CDR3 loop reads CASSPPLAGYRNEQFF. CDR3 coding DNA: TGTGCCAGCAGCCCCCCGCTAGCGGGATATAGGAATGAGCAGTTCTTC.

The chain couples TRBV27 to TRBJ1-2; D not resolved. Trimming took 6 bases from V and 4 from J, leaving 12 bases between them. Germline V gene sequence: CDR1 MNHEY, CDR2 SMNVEV (reference sequence). The CDR3 runs to 13 residues. CDR3 in amino acids: CASRSPASYGYTF. CDR3 sequence (DNA): TGTGCCAGCAGGTCCCCCGCGTCCTATGGCTACACCTTC.

V usage is TRBV25-1 and J usage is TRBJ2-3; 8 bases line up with TRBD2. After removal of 3 bases from V and 13 bases from J, the junction contained 3 bases not matched to a gene. The CDR3 length is 11 residues. The germline CDR1 and CDR2 sequences are MGHDK and SYGVNS. This chain's CDR3 is CASSDGLAKYF. In DNA, the CDR3 is TGTGCCAGCAGTGACGGACTAGCAAAGTATTTT.

This clone showed up just a few times. J is TRBJ1-2 and V is TRBV10-3, with D perhaps TRBD1 (6 bases). CDR1 ENHRY and CDR2 SYGVKD come from the germline V gene. The CDR3 spans 12 residues. Trimming cost V 10 bases and J 4 bases, with 13 bases left between them. This CDR3 reads CATTGFSYGYTF. The CDR3 region has the DNA TGTGCCACAACAGGGTTCTCCTATGGCTACACCTTC.

The rearrangement links TRBV5-6 to TRBJ1-1; D is unresolved. CDR3 length equals 15 residues. V was cut by 2 bases and J by 0 bases, with 11 bases left in between. The germline V gene has CDR1 SGHDT and CDR2 YYEEEE. The CDR3 DNA reads TGTGCCAGCAGCTTAGGGAGTCAGATGAACACTGAAGCTTTCTTT. Protein sequence: CASSLGSQMNTEAFF.

This chain links TRBV5-6 with TRBJ2-1; D is possibly TRBD2 (5 bases). The CDR3 has 17 residues. Trimming removed 3 bases from V and 3 bases from J, with 19 bases in between. Germline CDR1 and CDR2: SGHDT and YYEEEE. In nucleotides, the CDR3 is TGTGCCAGCAGCTCCCCTTTTGGAGCGGTGGGCTACAATGAGCAGTTCTTC. Amino acid sequence: CASSSPFGAVGYNEQFF.

The chain is built from TRBV2 and TRBJ1-4; tentatively, D is TRBD1 (5 bases). CDR1 and CDR2 (germline): SNHLY, FYNNEI. Trimming took 4 bases from V and 8 from J, leaving 11 bases between them. The CDR3 length is 13 residues. CDR3 sequence (DNA): TGTGCCAGCAGTGTCCCCCGGGGGGAAAAACTGTTTTTT. As protein: CASSVPRGEKLFF.

This chain joins TRBV11-3 and TRBJ2-3; 11 positions match TRBD2. Germline V gene sequence: CDR1 SGHNT, CDR2 YENEEA. The V and J ends lost 5 bases and 4 bases, in that order; junction bases with no gene match: 5. The CDR3 length is 15 residues. The CDR3 loop reads CASSVGTSGSDTQYF. The CDR3 nucleotides read TGTGCCAGCAGCGTCGGGACTAGCGGTTCAGATACGCAGTATTTT. Combining the CDR3 with reference TRBV11-3 and TRBJ2-3 gives the whole variable domain EAGVVQSPRYKIIEKKQPVAFWCNPISGHNTLYWYLQNLGQGPELLIRYENEEAVDDSQLPKDRFSAERLKGVDSTLKIQPAELGDSAVYLCASSVGTSGSDTQYFGPGTRLTVL.

The V gene is TRBV6-5, the J gene TRBJ2-2, with 7 bases that match TRBD1. V lost 10 bases, J lost 3 bases, and 8 bases stayed unmatched. CDR3 length: 14 residues. Germline lookup yields CDR1 MNHEY and CDR2 SVGAGI. The CDR3: CATKGGADTGELFF. Written as DNA, the CDR3 is TGTGCCACTAAAGGGGGCGCGGACACCGGGGAGCTGTTTTTT.

The rearrangement joins TRBV5-1 to TRBJ1-3; tentatively, D is TRBD1 (5 bases). Germline CDR1 and CDR2: SGHRS and YFSETQ. There are 14 residues in the CDR3. V dropped 3 bases and J dropped 0 bases, with 7 bases sitting between them. The CDR3 loop reads CASSYGGSGNTIYF. As DNA, the CDR3 is TGCGCCAGCAGCTACGGGGGCTCTGGAAACACCATATATTTT.

The CDR3 sequence: CASTIRFSGSEQFF. As DNA, the CDR3 is TGCGCCAGCACTATTCGTTTTAGCGGCAGTGAGCAGTTCTTC. The rearrangement joins TRBV4-1 to TRBJ2-1; TRBD2 might be the D (6 bases). The germline gives CDR1 MGHRA, CDR2 YSYEKL. With 7 bases removed from V and 9 bases from J, the gap between germline ends came to 19 bases. The CDR3 has 14 amino acids.

The genes are TRBV28 and TRBJ1-5; 9 bases map to TRBD1. Per germline, CDR1 MDHEN and CDR2 SYDVKM. V lost 1 base to trimming and J lost 6 bases; unmatched junction nucleotides: 13. This CDR3 comprises 18 residues. The CDR3 DNA follows: TGTGCCAGCAGTTTATTGCCGGGACAGGGTCCTACGGGTCAGCCCCAGCATTTT. Its translation: CASSLLPGQGPTGQPQHF.

The V and J genes are TRBV7-2 and TRBJ2-1; TRBD1 matches 7 bases. Germline trimming cut 5 bases from V and 6 bases from J; bases unmatched to any gene: 7. The length of the CDR3 is 14 residues. Germline CDR1 SGHTA, CDR2 FQGNSA. CDR3 loop: CASSSYRGPNEQFF. The CDR3 DNA follows: TGTGCCAGCAGCAGCTACAGGGGACCCAATGAGCAGTTCTTC.